A selection of T cell receptor beta chains follows, all from one sample in a study of shared clonotypes between healthy human individuals. Assay: immunoSEQ multiplex PCR; the TCRdb copy retains only in-frame clones and omits some. The repertoire includes about 580,000 clones, 98% of them detected once, and 0.25% to 0.35% sits in the top ten. Material: naive CD8+ T cells sorted from blood. Every receptor here comes from a young man in good health. CDR3s include the opening cysteine and the closing phenylalanine or tryptophan. D genes are given only for firm matches. Rows may omit the clone size; those that give it use once, few, many or a size class.

cdr3_aa	cdr3_nt	v_call	d_call	j_call	clone_size
CASSHLRTGIEQYF	TGTGCCAGCAGCCACCTTCGGACAGGGATCGAGCAGTACTTC	TRBV11-1	TRBD1	TRBJ2-7	.
CASSMDRRWTEAFF	TGTGCCAGCTCCATGGACAGGAGGTGGACTGAAGCTTTCTTT	TRBV18	TRBD1	TRBJ1-1	.
CASAGTSGRVGPYNEQFF	TGCGCCAGCGCCGGGACTAGCGGGAGGGTGGGGCCCTACAATGAGCAGTTCTTC	TRBV4-3	TRBD2	TRBJ2-1	.
CASGGVPDTQYF	TGTGCGTCGGGCGGAGTCCCAGATACGCAGTATTTT	TRBV9	.	TRBJ2-3	.
CASLTRDSDEQYF	TGTGCCAGCCTCACAAGGGATTCCGACGAGCAGTACTTC	TRBV7-9	.	TRBJ2-7	.
CASSSGTSGTPLDTQYF	TGTGCCAGCAGCTCTGGCACTAGCGGGACACCGTTAGATACGCAGTATTTT	TRBV9	TRBD2	TRBJ2-3	.
CASSLGPPGDTQYF	TGTGCCAGCAGCTTAGGACCCCCGGGAGATACGCAGTATTTT	TRBV7-2	.	TRBJ2-3	.
CASTSGEVTYEQYF	TGTGCCAGCACCTCAGGGGAAGTTACCTACGAGCAGTACTTC	TRBV5-4	.	TRBJ2-7	.
CASSRKTSGADNEQFF	TGTGCCAGCAGCCGGAAGACTAGCGGGGCTGACAATGAGCAGTTCTTC	TRBV5-5	TRBD2	TRBJ2-1	.
CASSPSQGRDEQFF	TGTGCCAGCAGCCCCTCACAGGGACGGGATGAGCAGTTCTTC	TRBV14	.	TRBJ2-1	.
CASSLEGRSSYEQYF	TGCGCCAGCAGCTTGGAGGGACGGAGCTCCTACGAGCAGTACTTC	TRBV5-1	.	TRBJ2-7	once
CASSHGLAGRETQYF	TGTGCCAGCAGCCATGGACTAGCGGGGCGAGAGACCCAGTACTTC	TRBV7-7	TRBD2	TRBJ2-5	.
CASSLGQGIQETQYF	TGTGCCAGCAGCTTAGGTCAGGGCATCCAAGAGACCCAGTACTTC	TRBV7-9	.	TRBJ2-5	.
CASSPAGNVGETQYF	TGCGCCAGCAGCCCGGCAGGAAACGTCGGGGAGACCCAGTACTTC	TRBV5-1	.	TRBJ2-5	.
CASSYPGTSGSSTDTQYF	TGTGCCAGCAGCTACCCTGGGACTAGCGGGAGTAGCACAGATACGCAGTATTTT	TRBV9	TRBD2	TRBJ2-3	.
CASSSPDRVQFPYDQFF	TGTGCCAGCAGCTCCCCAGACAGGGTCCAGTTCCCTTACGATCAGTTCTTC	TRBV7-6	TRBD1	TRBJ2-1	.
CAWMANYNEQFF	TGTGCCTGGATGGCTAACTACAATGAGCAGTTCTTC	TRBV30	.	TRBJ2-1	.
CASSPGTSGNAAGELFF	TGTGCCAGCAGTCCCGGGACTAGCGGGAATGCGGCCGGGGAGCTGTTTTTT	TRBV9	TRBD2	TRBJ2-2	.
CAWSVWLAGGDNEQFF	TGTGCCTGGAGTGTCTGGCTAGCGGGAGGAGACAATGAGCAGTTCTTC	TRBV30	TRBD2	TRBJ2-1	.
CASSWGTSGTHPPSYNEQFF	TGTGCCAGCAGCTGGGGGACTAGCGGGACTCACCCCCCCTCCTACAATGAGCAGTTCTTC	TRBV21-1	.	TRBJ2-1	.
CSVVQEGGEQYF	TGCAGCGTCGTACAGGAAGGTGGCGAGCAGTACTTC	TRBV29-1	.	TRBJ2-7	.
CSSRIGGQNTEAFF	TGCAGCTCCCGTATCGGGGGACAGAACACTGAAGCTTTCTTT	TRBV29-1	.	TRBJ1-1	.
CASSSTSGGYNEQFF	TGTGCCAGCAGTTCGACTAGCGGAGGGTACAATGAGCAGTTCTTC	TRBV6-5	TRBD2	TRBJ2-1	once
CASSLNQGLSSREQYF	TGTGCCAGCAGTTTGAATCAGGGTCTGTCCTCTCGGGAGCAGTACTTC	TRBV6-5	.	TRBJ2-7	.
CASSQEVSPSGANVLTF	TGCGCCAGCAGCCAAGAAGTGAGCCCGTCTGGGGCCAACGTCCTGACTTTC	TRBV4-1	.	TRBJ2-6	.
CASSLYVLDSGSVTYEQYF	TGTGCCAGCAGTTTATATGTACTTGACAGCGGGAGTGTCACCTACGAGCAGTACTTC	TRBV28	TRBD2	TRBJ2-7	.
CASSLGPGTGYNEQFF	TGTGCCAGCAGTCTAGGGCCCGGGACAGGGTACAATGAGCAGTTCTTC	TRBV27	TRBD1	TRBJ2-1	.
CASREWGTGTYEQYF	TGTGCCAGCAGAGAATGGGGGACAGGAACCTACGAGCAGTACTTC	TRBV27	TRBD1	TRBJ2-7	.
CASSYRLAGGASGELFF	TGCGCCAGCAGCTACCGATTAGCGGGAGGGGCCTCCGGGGAGCTGTTTTTT	TRBV5-1	TRBD2	TRBJ2-2	.
CATSREGEYNEQFF	TGTGCCACCAGCAGAGAGGGGGAGTACAATGAGCAGTTCTTC	TRBV15	.	TRBJ2-1	.
CASSLDLGRQETQYF	TGCGCCAGCAGCTTGGATCTCGGCAGGCAAGAGACCCAGTACTTC	TRBV5-1	.	TRBJ2-5	.
CASSQEGRRVTQYF	TGTGCCAGCAGCCAAGAAGGGAGACGGGTTACGCAGTATTTT	TRBV14	.	TRBJ2-3	.
CASSETRHEQYF	TGCGCCAGCAGTGAGACCAGGCACGAGCAGTACTTC	TRBV10-2	.	TRBJ2-7	.
CASSPRGLTEAFF	TGTGCCAGCAGTCCTAGGGGGCTCACTGAAGCTTTCTTT	TRBV28	TRBD1	TRBJ1-1	.
CSVEAMNTEAFF	TGCAGCGTTGAAGCCATGAACACTGAAGCTTTCTTT	TRBV29-1	.	TRBJ1-1	.
CSAEVGTNEQFF	TGCAGCGCCGAGGTCGGGACAAACGAGCAGTTCTTC	TRBV29-1	.	TRBJ2-1	.
CASSLSDIPDTQYF	TGTGCCAGCAGCCTCTCCGACATTCCAGATACGCAGTATTTT	TRBV6-6	.	TRBJ2-3	.
CASCPEGRGEKLFF	TGTGCCAGCTGCCCGGAGGGCAGGGGTGAAAAACTGTTTTTT	TRBV18	.	TRBJ1-4	.
CATTRIAGINEQFF	TGTGCCACCACGAGAATAGCGGGAATCAATGAGCAGTTCTTC	TRBV19	TRBD2	TRBJ2-1	.
CASRRTADNYGYTF	TGTGCCAGCAGGAGGACAGCTGATAACTATGGCTACACCTTC	TRBV2	.	TRBJ1-2	.